This T cell receptor (beta chain) stems from a study of persistence of HIV-infected CD4 T cells. Study background: The sample holds CD4+ T cells responsive to CMV or HIV-1 Gag.

Findings of the study overall: TCR oligoclonality correlated with proviral oligoclonality in the same sorted populations.

The libraries were made with immunoSEQ version 4 in survey mode. Each sample used up to about 1 ug genomic DNA diluted to approximately 10 ng/uL. Assay used: immunoSEQ multiplex PCR; TCRdb lists only in-frame clones, some missing. The profile covers 25,000 to 30,000 clones, with over 65% appearing a single time and over 0.8% taken by the ten largest. Trimming removed 0 bases at V and 7 bases at J, with 10 bases between. Germline CDR1 is SGDLS and CDR2 is YYNGEE. The CDR3 length is 14 residues. Lysates of CMV-infected fibroblasts at 10 ug/mL stimulated these cells. CD40L/CD69 double-negative CD45RO-high memory CD4+ T cells were collected. About this clone itself: Its cognate antigen is unknown.

This specimen was CD4+ T cells sorted from PBMCs after roughly 19-hour stimulation, taken from a patient who received antiretroviral therapy. The origin of this receptor is an adult woman with HIV who was CMV-seropositive. The chain couples TRBV9 to TRBJ2-2; D is perhaps TRBD2 (5 bases). The CDR3 nucleotides are TGTGCCAGCAGCGTAGGGGAGATCGGCGGGGAGCTGTTTTTT. The encoded protein is CASSVGEIGGELFF.